A selection of T cell receptor beta chains follows, all from one sample in a study of graft-versus-host responses after intestinal transplantation. TCRdb's copy holds only in-frame clones and misses some; the assay was immunoSEQ multiplex PCR. The sample lists more than 70,000 clones, 75% to 90% occurring once. The antigens these receptors bind are not known. The source was unstimulated CD4+ T cells sorted from spleen or lymph node cells, collected before intestinal transplant. The receptor source for this set is a human donor who received an intestinal transplant. CDR3s include the opening cysteine and the closing phenylalanine or tryptophan. The D gene is left open where the match is weak. Clone sizes are given selectively: once, few, many, or a class where the clone is expanded.

D,size,J,V,DNA,CDR3
TRBD1,.,TRBJ2-6,TRBV4-1,TGCGCCAGCAGCCAAGTAAGGACAGGGGAACTCTCTGGGGCCAACGTCCTGACTTTC,CASSQVRTGELSGANVLTF
.,.,TRBJ1-6,TRBV19,TGTGCCAGTCGGGACACGAGCTCCTATAATTCACCCCTCCACTTT,CASRDTSSYNSPLHF
.,.,TRBJ2-2,TRBV2,TGTGCCACCGCGGGCCGGGCCGCGAACACCGGGGAGCTGTTTTTT,CATAGRAANTGELFF
TRBD1,.,TRBJ2-2,TRBV25-1,TGTGCCAGCAGTGCCGGACAGGGAGTGAACACCGGGGAGCTGTTTTTT,CASSAGQGVNTGELFF
TRBD1,.,TRBJ1-2,TRBV2,TGTGCCAGCCCGGTCCGGGACAGGGGGTATGGCTACACCTTC,CASPVRDRGYGYTF
.,.,TRBJ1-3,TRBV6-6,TGTGCCAGCAGGCAAGGGGAGGGGAGGAACACCATATATTTT,CASRQGEGRNTIYF
TRBD2,.,TRBJ2-3,TRBV5-1,TGCGCCAGCGCATCCCGTGGGGGGGGAATCACAGATACGCAGTATTTT,CASASRGGGITDTQYF
.,few,TRBJ1-4,TRBV5-6,TGTGCCAGCAGCTGGGCCGGGGAAACTAATGAAAAACTGTTTTTT,CASSWAGETNEKLFF
TRBD2,.,TRBJ2-3,TRBV5-1,TGCGCCAGCAGCCTCCAGACTAGCGTCTCTGGAGATACGCAGTATTTT,CASSLQTSVSGDTQYF
.,few,TRBJ1-1,TRBV5-1,TGCGCCAGCAGCTTCGGTGCTGAAGCTTTCTTT,CASSFGAEAFF
.,.,TRBJ1-6,TRBV19,TGTGCCAGTAGTATGGCAGGGTCTTACAATTCACCCCTCCACTTT,CASSMAGSYNSPLHF
.,once,TRBJ2-1,TRBV11-2,TGTGCCAGCAGCTTAGTTCAGGGGGGAGATGAGCAGTTCTTC,CASSLVQGGDEQFF
.,.,TRBJ2-2,TRBV5-6,TGTGCCAGCAGCCCCCCCCCGCGTCACACCGGGGAGCTGTTTTTT,CASSPPPRHTGELFF
TRBD1,.,TRBJ2-3,TRBV5-1,TGCGCCAGCAGCTGGGGGGACAGGGGTGGCGATACGCAGTATTTT,CASSWGDRGGDTQYF
TRBD1,.,TRBJ1-3,TRBV6-5,TGTGCCAGCAGTTTCATACGACAGGGTGGAAACACCATATATTTT,CASSFIRQGGNTIYF
TRBD1,.,TRBJ1-2,TRBV19,TGTGCCAGCTTGGCCGGGACAGGAAAAGGTGGCTACACCTTC,CASLAGTGKGGYTF
TRBD1,.,TRBJ1-6,TRBV11-2,TGTGCCAGCAGCCAAACAGGGGGCAATTCACCCCTCCACTTT,CASSQTGGNSPLHF